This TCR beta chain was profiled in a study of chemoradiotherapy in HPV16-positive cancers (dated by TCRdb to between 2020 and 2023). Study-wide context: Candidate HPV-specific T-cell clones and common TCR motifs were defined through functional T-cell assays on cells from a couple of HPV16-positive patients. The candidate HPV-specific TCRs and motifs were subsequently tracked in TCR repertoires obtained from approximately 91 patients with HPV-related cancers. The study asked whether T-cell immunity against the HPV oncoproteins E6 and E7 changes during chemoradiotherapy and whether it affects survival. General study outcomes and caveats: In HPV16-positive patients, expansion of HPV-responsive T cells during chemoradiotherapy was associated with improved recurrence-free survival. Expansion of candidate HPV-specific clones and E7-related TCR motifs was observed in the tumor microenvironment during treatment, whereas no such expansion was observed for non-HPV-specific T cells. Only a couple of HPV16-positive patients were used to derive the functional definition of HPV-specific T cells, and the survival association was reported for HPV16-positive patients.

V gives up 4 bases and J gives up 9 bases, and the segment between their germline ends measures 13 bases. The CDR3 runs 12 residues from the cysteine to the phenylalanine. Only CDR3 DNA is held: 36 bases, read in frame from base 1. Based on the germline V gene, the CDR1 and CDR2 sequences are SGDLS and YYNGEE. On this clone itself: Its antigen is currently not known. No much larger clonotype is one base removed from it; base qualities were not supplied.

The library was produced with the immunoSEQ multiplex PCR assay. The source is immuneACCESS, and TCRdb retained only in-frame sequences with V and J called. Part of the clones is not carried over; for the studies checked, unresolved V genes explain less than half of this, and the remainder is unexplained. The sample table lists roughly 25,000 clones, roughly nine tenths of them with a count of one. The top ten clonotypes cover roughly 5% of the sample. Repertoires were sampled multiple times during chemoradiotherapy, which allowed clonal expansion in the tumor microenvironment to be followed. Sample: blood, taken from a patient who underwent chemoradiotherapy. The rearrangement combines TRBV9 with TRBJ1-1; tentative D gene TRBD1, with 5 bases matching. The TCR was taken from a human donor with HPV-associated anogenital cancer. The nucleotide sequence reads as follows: TGTGCCAGCAGCTCCCTCTGGGGCCAAGCTTTCTTT. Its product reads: CASSSLWGQAFF.